A single sample is the source of the 25 T cell receptor beta chains below, sequenced in a study of T cells expressing NK-cell markers. From its re-call of the 5' RACE reads, TCRdb lists each CDR3 protein once, without DNA. Here the sample table reports about 460,000 distinct CDR3 sequences. Source material: blood T cells: a sorted CD56 or NKG2C T cell subset, CD4+ or CD8+ T cells, or bulk PBMC T cells (not recorded which). These receptors were taken from a woman aged 50 to 60 in good health.

The chain carries TRBV5-1 and TRBJ2-1. This CDR3 contains 11 residues. CDR1 and CDR2 from the germline V gene are SGHRS and YFSETQ. This CDR3 reads CASSPDLEQFF.

The chain is built from TRBV7-2 and TRBJ2-1; TCRdb's D call, TRBD2, is unchecked because there is no DNA. CDR3 size: 14 residues. Looked up from germline, CDR1 is SGHTA and CDR2 is FQGNSA. The CDR3 spells CASSHTSGNDEQFF.

The genes are TRBV12-3 or TRBV12-4 and TRBJ1-1; with no DNA, the TCRdb D assignment of TRBD1 cannot be verified. CDR3 length equals 13 residues. The CDR3 loop is CASKQQGATEAFF.

The rearrangement links TRBV5-1 to TRBJ2-3; there is no DNA to check the TCRdb D call of TRBD1. The CDR3 spans 15 residues. Germline-derived CDR1 and CDR2 are SGHRS and YFSETQ. This chain's CDR3 is CASSLGQGTLDTQYF.

The V call is TRBV12-3 or TRBV12-4, the J call TRBJ2-7. The CDR3 length is 13 residues. CDR3 amino acids: CASSFQGPYEQYF.

The chain uses TRBV7-9 and TRBJ2-7; TCRdb returns TRBD1, unconfirmable since there is no DNA. Germline V lookup: CDR1 SEHNR, CDR2 FQNEAQ (reference sequence). This CDR3 has 14 residues. CDR3 sequence reads: CASSLQGEANEQYF.

This chain connects TRBV24-1 to TRBJ2-2; TCRdb names TRBD2, which stays unverified in the absence of DNA. The CDR3 runs to 16 residues. Germline assignment: CDR1 KGHDR and CDR2 SFDVKD. The CDR3 here is CATSDKGGPDTGELFF.

V and J are TRBV10-3 and TRBJ2-2; the TCRdb call, TRBD2, lacks DNA for checking. This CDR3 contains 15 residues. Germline assignment: CDR1 ENHRY and CDR2 SYGVKD. The CDR3 region is CAIRSSGSSTGELFF.

The chain carries TRBV11-3 and TRBJ2-1; the D call from TCRdb, TRBD2, cannot be confirmed without DNA. This CDR3 is 15 amino acids long. The germline gives CDR1 SGHNT, CDR2 YENEEA. The CDR3 region is CASSPGLADWDEQFF. Combining the CDR3 with reference TRBV11-3 and TRBJ2-1 gives the whole variable domain EAGVVQSPRYKIIEKKQPVAFWCNPISGHNTLYWYLQNLGQGPELLIRYENEEAVDDSQLPKDRFSAERLKGVDSTLKIQPAELGDSAVYLCASSPGLADWDEQFFGPGTRLTVL.

The chain joins TRBV20-1 to TRBJ2-5. CDR3 length equals 12 residues. Per germline, CDR1 DFQATT and CDR2 SNEGSKA (reference sequence). CDR3 sequence: CSATESLETQYF.

The chain joins TRBV12-3 or TRBV12-4 to TRBJ1-1. CDR3 length equals 14 residues. CDR3 sequence: CASSLGRGGVVAFF.

The chain has TRBV6-6 and TRBJ2-3. The CDR3 runs 12 residues. Germline V gives CDR1 MNHNY, CDR2 SVGAGI (reference sequence). CDR3 sequence: CASSQQWNTQYF.

The V gene is TRBV5-1, the J gene TRBJ2-7; as DNA is missing, the TRBD2 call by TCRdb cannot be tested. The germline gives CDR1 SGHRS, CDR2 YFSETQ. CDR3 length: 15 amino acids. CDR3 residues: CASSWGWGLDKEQYF.

The gene calls are TRBV7-9 and TRBJ2-4. The CDR3 consists of 14 residues. Germline CDR1 is SEHNR and CDR2 is FQNEAQ (reference sequence). The CDR3 here is CASSLAGGQDIQYF.

This sequence joins TRBV19 and TRBJ2-7; the TCRdb call, TRBD1, lacks DNA for checking. The CDR3 totals 13 residues. Germline values: CDR1 LNHDA, CDR2 SQIVND (reference sequence). This CDR3 is CASSNGAFYEQYF. Full variable domain (remainder filled in from reference TRBV19 and TRBJ2-7): DGGITQSPKYLFRKEGQNVTLSCEQNLNHDAMYWYRQDPGQGLRLIYYSQIVNDFQKGDIAEGYSVSREKKESFPLTVTSAQKNPTAFYLCASSNGAFYEQYFGPGTRLTVT.

The chain carries TRBV12-3 or TRBV12-4 and TRBJ2-1; the D call of TRBD2 rests on TCRdb alone, since no DNA is present to check it. The CDR3 length is 15 residues. The CDR3 is CASRGGTSGMDEQFF.

V and J are TRBV29-1 and TRBJ2-3; TCRdb calls TRBD1, which cannot be checked without DNA. Germline V gives CDR1 SQVTM, CDR2 ANQGSEA. CDR3 length: 14 amino acids. The CDR3 reads CSVVIQGAGYTQYF.

This chain links TRBV12-3 or TRBV12-4 with TRBJ2-6; TCRdb reports TRBD1, a call that lacks DNA to check it against. This CDR3 is built from 13 residues. CDR3 loop: CASLRAGANVLTF.

V usage is TRBV9 and J usage is TRBJ2-7. The CDR3 totals 13 residues. Germline V gene sequence: CDR1 SGDLS, CDR2 YYNGEE. The chain's CDR3 is CASSVGGVYEQYF. Based on the CDR3 plus reference TRBV9 and TRBJ2-7, the full variable domain is DSGVTQTPKHLITATGQRVTLRCSPRSGDLSVYWYQQSLDQGLQFLIQYYNGEERAKGNILERFSAQQFPDLHSELNLSSLELGDSALYFCASSVGGVYEQYFGPGTRLTVT.

V is TRBV29-1 and J is TRBJ1-1; TCRdb lists TRBD1, though no DNA is available to test this call. This CDR3 is 14 amino acids long. The germline V gene encodes CDR1 SQVTM and CDR2 ANQGSEA. CDR3 residues: CSVRDRLMNTEAFF.

The chain carries TRBV20-1 and TRBJ2-2; absent DNA, TCRdb's TRBD1 call cannot be checked. This CDR3 region has 15 residues. CDR1 and CDR2 (germline): DFQATT, SNEGSKA (reference sequence). This CDR3 is CSARESGRGTGELFF.

The chain combines TRBV5-1 with TRBJ2-3. Germline lookup yields CDR1 SGHRS and CDR2 YFSETQ. The CDR3 is made up of 16 amino acids. This CDR3 reads CASSLEHNLGTDTQYF.

This rearrangement joins TRBV19 to TRBJ1-5; checking the TCRdb D call of TRBD1 is not possible without DNA. The CDR3 loop spans 13 amino acids. Per the germline V gene, CDR1 is LNHDA and CDR2 is SQIVND (reference sequence). CDR3 residues: CASKDRAYQPQHF. Drawing the rest from reference TRBV19 and TRBJ1-5, the complete variable domain is DGGITQSPKYLFRKEGQNVTLSCEQNLNHDAMYWYRQDPGQGLRLIYYSQIVNDFQKGDIAEGYSVSREKKESFPLTVTSAQKNPTAFYLCASKDRAYQPQHFGDGTRLSIL.

The rearrangement joins TRBV20-1 to TRBJ2-7. Per the germline V gene, CDR1 is DFQATT and CDR2 is SNEGSKA (reference sequence). The CDR3 loop spans 14 amino acids. The CDR3 region is CSARSGRRFYEQYF.

The chain has TRBV4-1 and TRBJ2-3; TCRdb reports TRBD1, a call that lacks DNA to check it against. In germline, CDR1 is MGHRA, CDR2 YSYEKL. The CDR3 length is 12 residues. CDR3 region: CASSYSLDTQYF.